The source of this T cell receptor beta chain is a study of CD8+CD57+ T cells in acquired aplastic anemia. Study-wide findings and caveats: There were twenty-nine CD8+ CDR3 sequences that occurred in both patients and controls. CD8+ Simpson's diversity did not differ significantly between patients and controls.

Patients included in sequencing had previously demonstrated CD8+CD57+ cell expansion by flow cytometry. All patients had severe acquired aplastic anemia. This clonotype was detected many times. Antigen specificity is unknown. TCR beta VDJ combinations and CDR3 sequences were profiled from genomic DNA. TCRdb re-called the reads through MiXCR, storing one row per CDR3 protein. The data show 250,000 or so distinct CDR3 sequences, with around half seen just once and less than 9% held by the top ten. The sequence derives from a human donor with aplastic anemia. The specimen sequenced was sorted CD4+, CD8+, or CD8+CD57+ T cells (not recorded which) from PBMCs.

CDR3 sequence reads: CASSPSGETDTQYF. The CDR3 DNA reads TGTGCCAGCAGCCCATCTGGGGAAACAGATACGCAGTATTTT. The chain links TRBV9 to TRBJ2-3; D call uncertain. Deletions cut 4 bases from V and 3 bases from J, with 12 bases between. CDR3 length: 14 residues. Germline CDR1 and CDR2: SGDLS and YYNGEE.